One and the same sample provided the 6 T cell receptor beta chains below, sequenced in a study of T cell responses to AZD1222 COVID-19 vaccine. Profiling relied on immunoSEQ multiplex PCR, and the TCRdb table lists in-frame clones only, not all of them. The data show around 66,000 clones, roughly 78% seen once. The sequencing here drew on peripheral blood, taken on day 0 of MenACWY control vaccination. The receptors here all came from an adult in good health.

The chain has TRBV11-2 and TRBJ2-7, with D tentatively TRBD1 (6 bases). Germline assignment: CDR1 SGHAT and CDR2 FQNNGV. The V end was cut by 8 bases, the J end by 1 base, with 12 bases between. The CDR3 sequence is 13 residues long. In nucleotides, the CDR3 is TGTGCCAGCCTCCGAGGGGGTTCCTACGAGCAGTACTTC. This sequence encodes CASLRGGSYEQYF.

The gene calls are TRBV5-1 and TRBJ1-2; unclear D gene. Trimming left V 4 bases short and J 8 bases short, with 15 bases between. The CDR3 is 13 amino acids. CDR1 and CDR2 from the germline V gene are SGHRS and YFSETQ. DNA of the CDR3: TGCGCCAGCAGCCTATTACGGGGTGGCGGCTACACCTTC. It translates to CASSLLRGGGYTF. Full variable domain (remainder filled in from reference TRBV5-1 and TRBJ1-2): KAGVTQTPRYLIKTRGQQVTLSCSPISGHRSVSWYQQTPGQGLQFLFEYFSETQRNKGNFPGRFSGRQFSNSRSEMNVSTLELGDSALYLCASSLLRGGGYTFGSGTRLTVV.

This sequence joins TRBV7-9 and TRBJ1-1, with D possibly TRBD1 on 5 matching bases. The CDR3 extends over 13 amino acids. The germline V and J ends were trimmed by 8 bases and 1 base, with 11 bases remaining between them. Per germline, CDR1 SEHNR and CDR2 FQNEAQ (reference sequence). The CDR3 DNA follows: TGTGCCAGCTGCCCCCAGGGGAACACTGAAGCTTTCTTT. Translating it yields CASCPQGNTEAFF. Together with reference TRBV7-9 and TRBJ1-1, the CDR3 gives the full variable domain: DTGVSQNPRHKITKRGQNVTFRCDPISEHNRLYWYRQTLGQGPEFLTYFQNEAQLEKSRLLSDRFSAERPKGSFSTLEIQRTEQGDSAMYLCASCPQGNTEAFFGQGTRLTVV.

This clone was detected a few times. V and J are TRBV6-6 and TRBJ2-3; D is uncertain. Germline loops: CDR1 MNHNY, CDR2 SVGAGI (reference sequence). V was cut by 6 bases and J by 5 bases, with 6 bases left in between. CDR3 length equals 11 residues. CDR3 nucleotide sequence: TGTGCCAGCAGGTTTCAAGATACGCAGTATTTT. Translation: CASRFQDTQYF.

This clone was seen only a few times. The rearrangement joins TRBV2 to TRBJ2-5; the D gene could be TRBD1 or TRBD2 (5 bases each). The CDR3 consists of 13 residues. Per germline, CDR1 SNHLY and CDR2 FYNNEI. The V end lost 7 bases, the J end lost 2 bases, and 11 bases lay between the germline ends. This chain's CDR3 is CASKEGQQETQYF. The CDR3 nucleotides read TGTGCCAGCAAAGAGGGGCAGCAAGAGACCCAGTACTTC. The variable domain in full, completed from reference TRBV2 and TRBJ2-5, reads EPEVTQTPSHQVTQMGQEVILRCVPISNHLYFYWYRQILGQKVEFLVSFYNNEISEKSEIFDDQFSVERPDGSNFTLKIRSTKLEDSAMYFCASKEGQQETQYFGPGTRLLVL.

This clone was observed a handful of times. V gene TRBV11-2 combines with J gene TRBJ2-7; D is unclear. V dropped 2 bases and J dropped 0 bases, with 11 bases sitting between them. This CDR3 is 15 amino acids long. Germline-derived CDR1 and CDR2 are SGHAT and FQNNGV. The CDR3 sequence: CASSLFSQTSYEQYF. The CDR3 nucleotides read TGTGCCAGCAGCTTATTTTCGCAGACCTCCTACGAGCAGTACTTC.